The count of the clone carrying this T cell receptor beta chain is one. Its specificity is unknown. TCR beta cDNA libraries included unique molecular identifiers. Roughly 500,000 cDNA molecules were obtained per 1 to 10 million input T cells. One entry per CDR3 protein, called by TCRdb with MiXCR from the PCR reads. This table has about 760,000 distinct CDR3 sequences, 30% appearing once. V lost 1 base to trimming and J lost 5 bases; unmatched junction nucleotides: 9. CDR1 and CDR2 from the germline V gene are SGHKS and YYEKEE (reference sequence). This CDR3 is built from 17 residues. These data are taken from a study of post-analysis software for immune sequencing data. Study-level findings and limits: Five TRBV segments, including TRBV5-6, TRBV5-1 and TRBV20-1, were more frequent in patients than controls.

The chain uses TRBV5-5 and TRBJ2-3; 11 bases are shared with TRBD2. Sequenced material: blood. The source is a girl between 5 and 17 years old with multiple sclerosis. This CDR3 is CASSLTSGGTKGDTQYF. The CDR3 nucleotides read TGTGCCAGCAGCTTGACTAGCGGGGGAACGAAAGGAGATACGCAGTATTTT. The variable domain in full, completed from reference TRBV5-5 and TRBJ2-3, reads DAGVTQSPTHLIKTRGQQVTLRCSPISGHKSVSWYQQVLGQGPQFIFQYYEKEERGRGNFPDRFSARQFPNYSSELNVNALLLGDSALYLCASSLTSGGTKGDTQYFGPGTRLTVL.